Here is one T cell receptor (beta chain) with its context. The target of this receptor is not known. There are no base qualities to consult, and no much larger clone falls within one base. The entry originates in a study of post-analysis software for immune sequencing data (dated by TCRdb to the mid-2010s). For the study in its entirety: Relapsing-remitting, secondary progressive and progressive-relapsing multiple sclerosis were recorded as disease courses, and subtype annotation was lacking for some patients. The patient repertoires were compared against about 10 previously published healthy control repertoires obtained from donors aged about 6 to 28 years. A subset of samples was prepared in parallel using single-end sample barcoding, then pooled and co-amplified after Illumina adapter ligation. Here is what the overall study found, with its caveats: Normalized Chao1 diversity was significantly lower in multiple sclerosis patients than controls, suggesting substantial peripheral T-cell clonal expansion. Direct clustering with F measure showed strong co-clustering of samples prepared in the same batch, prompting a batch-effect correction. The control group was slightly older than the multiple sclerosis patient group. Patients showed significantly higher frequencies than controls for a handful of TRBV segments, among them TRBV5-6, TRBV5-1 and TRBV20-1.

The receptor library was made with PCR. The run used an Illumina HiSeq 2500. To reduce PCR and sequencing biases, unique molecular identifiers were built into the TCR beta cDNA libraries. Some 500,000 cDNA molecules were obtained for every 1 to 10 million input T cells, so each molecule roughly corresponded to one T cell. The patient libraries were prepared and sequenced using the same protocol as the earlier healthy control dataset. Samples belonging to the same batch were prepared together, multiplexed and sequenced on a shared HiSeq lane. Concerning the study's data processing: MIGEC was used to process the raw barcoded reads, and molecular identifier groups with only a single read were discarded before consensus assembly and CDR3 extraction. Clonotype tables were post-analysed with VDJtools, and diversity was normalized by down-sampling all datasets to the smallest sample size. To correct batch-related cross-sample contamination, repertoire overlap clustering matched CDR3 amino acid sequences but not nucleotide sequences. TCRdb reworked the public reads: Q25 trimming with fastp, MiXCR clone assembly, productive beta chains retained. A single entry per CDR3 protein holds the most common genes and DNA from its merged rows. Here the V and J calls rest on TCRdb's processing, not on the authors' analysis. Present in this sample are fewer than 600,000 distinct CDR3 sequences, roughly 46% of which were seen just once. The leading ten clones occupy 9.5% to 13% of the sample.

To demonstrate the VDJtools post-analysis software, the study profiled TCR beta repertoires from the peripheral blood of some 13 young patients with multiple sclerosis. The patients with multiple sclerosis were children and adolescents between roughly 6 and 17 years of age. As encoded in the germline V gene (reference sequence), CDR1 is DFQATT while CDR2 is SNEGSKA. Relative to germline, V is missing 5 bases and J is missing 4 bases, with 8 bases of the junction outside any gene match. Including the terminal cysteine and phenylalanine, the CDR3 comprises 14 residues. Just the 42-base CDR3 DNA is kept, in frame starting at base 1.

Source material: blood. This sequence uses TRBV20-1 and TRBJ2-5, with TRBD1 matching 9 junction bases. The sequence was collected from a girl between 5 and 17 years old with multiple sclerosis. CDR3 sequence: CSAGTQGARETQYF. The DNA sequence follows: TGCAGTGCTGGGACACAGGGGGCGCGAGAGACCCAGTACTTC.